The 27 T cell receptor beta chains presented below share a single source sample, sequenced in a study of T cells after yellow fever vaccination. Via MiXCR, TCRdb re-called the 5' RACE reads, giving one row per CDR3 protein. The sample holds some 600,000 distinct CDR3 sequences, 9% to 15% seen once. The sample was PBMCs, taken on the day of the yellow fever booster vaccination. Receptors were obtained from a man younger than 40 who received the YFV17D yellow fever vaccine.

V usage is TRBV3-1 and J usage is TRBJ2-3; 9 nucleotides match TRBD2. V gave up 5 bases and J gave up 3 bases; unmatched junction bases: 24. Germline assignment: CDR1 LGHDT and CDR2 YNNKEL (reference sequence). The CDR3 covers 21 residues. CDR3 nucleotide sequence: TGTGCCAGCAGCGGACAGGAGCTAGTAGGCGGGAGGGCCCGGGTGACAGATACGCAGTATTTT. Its translation: CASSGQELVGGRARVTDTQYF.

This sequence joins TRBV5-1 and TRBJ2-7; a weak D match, TRBD2 (6 bases). The ends were cut back, 5 bases at V and 7 bases at J, with 19 bases in the middle. Germline loops: CDR1 SGHRS, CDR2 YFSETQ. This CDR3 has 14 residues. The CDR3 protein is CASRGLRGPWEQYF. The CDR3 bases are TGCGCCAGCAGGGGACTCCGGGGACCCTGGGAGCAGTACTTC.

This clonotype came up a few times. The V call is TRBV6-2 or TRBV6-3, the J call TRBJ2-7, with D perhaps matching TRBD2 (6 bases). Trimming left V 7 bases short and J 3 bases short, with 22 bases between. In germline, CDR1 is MNHEY, CDR2 SVGEGT. The CDR3 contains 16 residues. The CDR3: CASTLPPASVHYEQYF. CDR3 DNA sequence: TGTGCCAGCACCTTACCCCCCGCTAGCGTCCACTACGAGCAGTACTTC.

This chain's CDR3 is CASSMGQAYGYTF. CDR3 in DNA: TGTGCCAGCAGCATGGGACAGGCCTATGGCTACACCTTC. The chain combines TRBV7-2 with TRBJ1-2, with TRBD1 matching over 8 bases. Trimming removed 5 bases from V and 4 bases from J; junction bases left unmatched: 3. This CDR3 spans 13 amino acids. Germline V gives CDR1 SGHTA, CDR2 FQGNSA.

This clonotype turned up a few times. The chain uses TRBV4-3 and TRBJ2-3; TRBD2 matches 7 bases. CDR3 length: 15 residues. Trimming cost V 0 bases and J 7 bases; bases outside gene matches: 7. Germline loops: CDR1 LGHNA, CDR2 YSLEER. CDR3 coding DNA: TGCGCCAGCAGCCAAGATTCTGGGCGGGAGAATACGCAGTATTTT. It encodes CASSQDSGRENTQYF.

This clonotype was detected only a few times. The chain has TRBV7-9 and TRBJ2-1; D might be TRBD1 (6 bases). V was pared by 6 bases and J by 8 bases, with 11 bases between. Per the germline V gene, CDR1 is SEHNR and CDR2 is FQNEAQ (reference sequence). The CDR3 totals 12 residues. This CDR3 reads CASREQGDEQFF. Written as DNA, the CDR3 is TGTGCCAGCAGAGAACAGGGCGATGAGCAGTTCTTC.

This chain connects TRBV20-1 to TRBJ2-4, with D uncertain. The CDR3 covers 13 residues. The V gene's germline CDR1 is DFQATT and CDR2 SNEGSKA (reference sequence). Trimming took off 3 bases at V and 6 bases at J, with 12 bases between the two ends. The CDR3 DNA reads TGCAGTGCTAGTTCCGGGCGAGGAAACATTCAGTACTTC. As protein: CSASSGRGNIQYF.

V usage is TRBV24-1 and J usage is TRBJ2-3, with a weak D call TRBD2 (6 bases). Germline V gives CDR1 KGHDR, CDR2 SFDVKD. The V and J ends lost 10 bases and 0 bases respectively, with 16 bases between them. The CDR3 runs to 15 residues. CDR3 sequence (DNA): TGTGCCACTTCGATGGGGGAGGAGAGCACAGATACGCAGTATTTT. It yields the protein CATSMGEESTDTQYF.

This clonotype has just a few counts. The chain joins TRBV6-6 to TRBJ2-1; D uncertain. CDR3 size: 12 residues. Germline V gives CDR1 MNHNY, CDR2 SVGAGI (reference sequence). The V end lost 2 bases, the J end lost 9 bases, and 8 bases lay between the germline ends. The CDR3, as DNA: TGTGCCAGCAGTTACGGCTTGGTTGAGCAGTTCTTC. Protein: CASSYGLVEQFF.

This clonotype has only a few counts. V usage is TRBV12-3 or TRBV12-4 and J usage is TRBJ1-4; D ambiguous. CDR3 length equals 14 residues. Trimming took 0 bases from V and 7 from J, leaving 9 bases between them. This CDR3 is CASSLALPREKLFF. For the CDR3, the DNA is TGTGCCAGCAGTTTAGCGTTACCGCGTGAAAAACTGTTTTTT.

This clonotype was seen only a few times. The rearrangement uses TRBV18 and TRBJ1-6; 10 bases are shared with TRBD1. CDR3 length equals 14 residues. Germline CDR1 reads KGHSH; CDR2 reads LQKENI. V lost 6 bases and J lost 7; bases outside the gene matches: 3. Here the CDR3 reads CASSRQGANSPLHF. CDR3 DNA sequence: TGTGCCAGCTCGCGACAGGGGGCGAATTCACCCCTCCACTTT. The whole variable domain, remainder taken from reference TRBV18 and TRBJ1-6, is NAGVMQNPRHLVRRRGQEARLRCSPMKGHSHVYWYRQLPEEGLKFMVYLQKENIIDESGMPKERFSAEFPKEGPSILRIQQVVRGDSAAYFCASSRQGANSPLHFGNGTRLTVT.

This chain's CDR3 is CSAASGGEQYF. The CDR3 bases are TGCAGTGCAGCATCGGGGGGCGAGCAGTACTTC. The chain is built from TRBV20-1 and TRBJ2-7, with TRBD2 identical over 7 bases. The V gene end was trimmed by 6 bases and the J gene end by 6 bases; junction bases not matched to a gene: 5. CDR3 length equals 11 residues. The germline gives CDR1 DFQATT, CDR2 SNEGSKA (reference sequence).

V gene TRBV7-9 combines with J gene TRBJ2-3, with 7 bases lining up with TRBD2. After removal of 9 bases from V and 6 bases from J, the junction contained 12 bases not matched to a gene. CDR1 is SEHNR and CDR2 is FQNEAQ in the germline V gene (reference sequence). The CDR3 loop spans 14 amino acids. The chain's CDR3 is CARGDGLEGDTQYF. Written as DNA, the CDR3 is TGTGCCAGAGGGGACGGACTAGAGGGCGATACGCAGTATTTT.

CDR3 nucleotides: TGCAGTGCAGCGGACAGGGGTCAAGAGACCCAGTACTTC. Translated, it gives CSAADRGQETQYF. This chain uses TRBV20-1 with TRBJ2-5; 9 nucleotides match TRBD1. Germline V CDR1 and CDR2: DFQATT, SNEGSKA (reference sequence). V dropped 6 bases and J dropped 2; count of bases not matched to a gene: 4. This CDR3 spans 13 amino acids.

V gene TRBV24-1 combines with J gene TRBJ2-5, with D perhaps TRBD1 (6 bases). In germline, CDR1 is KGHDR, CDR2 SFDVKD. Trimming removed 3 bases from V and 2 bases from J, with 15 bases in between. This CDR3 has 16 residues. CDR3 DNA sequence: TGTGCCACCAGTGATCCCAGAGACAGGAAACAAGAGACCCAGTACTTC. Translated, it gives CATSDPRDRKQETQYF.

This chain joins TRBV9 and TRBJ2-4; D is perhaps TRBD2 (5 bases). This CDR3 has 13 residues. V was cut by 0 bases and J by 6 bases, with 7 bases left in between. The germline gives CDR1 SGDLS, CDR2 YYNGEE. The CDR3 reads CASSVGGRNIQYF. In DNA form, the CDR3 reads TGTGCCAGCAGCGTAGGTGGGAGAAACATTCAGTACTTC.

This clonotype has only a few counts. The chain joins TRBV20-1 to TRBJ1-6; tentative D call: TRBD1 (6 bases). The CDR3 runs 16 residues. CDR1 is DFQATT and CDR2 is SNEGSKA in the germline V gene (reference sequence). Trimming took 0 bases from V and 1 from J, leaving 10 bases between them. CDR3 nucleotides: TGCAGTGCTAGAGATTTGCAGGGGTCCTATAATTCACCCCTCCACTTT. Translating gives CSARDLQGSYNSPLHF.

This clonotype was seen at least ten times. This chain links TRBV5-1 with TRBJ2-7, with D maybe TRBD1 (5 bases). Trimming took off 4 bases at V and 4 bases at J, with 18 bases between the two ends. The CDR3 spans 15 residues. Germline CDR1 SGHRS, CDR2 YFSETQ. CDR3 DNA sequence: TGCGCCAGCAGCCCACAACCCTCGGCAGGGTACGAGCAGTACTTC. Encoded protein: CASSPQPSAGYEQYF.

This clonotype was observed a handful of times. The V gene is TRBV28, the J gene TRBJ1-2, with a possible D match to TRBD1 (6 bases). The CDR3 covers 14 residues. V dropped 2 bases and J dropped 5 bases, with 12 bases sitting between them. In germline, CDR1 is MDHEN, CDR2 SYDVKM. The CDR3 loop is CASSLGGRLYGYTF. The CDR3, as DNA: TGTGCCAGCAGTTTAGGGGGGCGTCTTTATGGCTACACCTTC.

The CDR3 DNA follows: TGTGCCAGCAGCCAAACAGGGACTAGCGCTAGCACAGATACGCAGTATTTT. Translated, it gives CASSQTGTSASTDTQYF. The chain combines TRBV5-4 with TRBJ2-3; 10 nucleotides match TRBD2. CDR3 length: 17 residues. The junction had 8 bases not matched to a gene; V was cut back by 4 bases and J by 0 bases. Germline CDR1 reads SGHNT; CDR2 reads YYREEE (reference sequence).

J is TRBJ2-1 and V is TRBV20-1; 7 positions agree with TRBD2. Germline-derived CDR1 and CDR2 are DFQATT and SNEGSKA (reference sequence). The CDR3 has 20 residues. After removal of 1 base from V and 3 bases from J, the junction contained 21 bases not matched to a gene. This CDR3 reads CSARVKASGRGPRGYNEQFF. CDR3 in DNA: TGCAGTGCTAGAGTGAAGGCTAGCGGACGAGGACCCCGGGGCTACAATGAGCAGTTCTTC.

This clonotype was seen only a few times. This rearrangement joins TRBV5-1 to TRBJ1-2; D is undetermined. Trimming left V 0 bases short and J 0 bases short, with 12 bases between. The CDR3 consists of 16 residues. CDR1 and CDR2 from the germline V gene are SGHRS and YFSETQ. CDR3 in DNA: TGCGCCAGCAGCTTGGACTCTGGGTTAGCTAACTATGGCTACACCTTC. Amino acid sequence: CASSLDSGLANYGYTF.

The chain is built from TRBV14 and TRBJ2-7; D gene unclear. The V end was cut by 3 bases, the J end by 4 bases, with 7 bases between. The CDR3 is 12 amino acids. Germline CDR1 SGHDN, CDR2 FVKESK. As DNA, the CDR3 is TGTGCCAGCAGCCAGACTGCTTACGAGCAGTACTTC. It encodes CASSQTAYEQYF.

This clonotype was detected many times. CDR3 loop: CASSFSGDSYEQYF. CDR3 bases: TGTGCCAGCAGCTTTTCAGGGGATTCCTACGAGCAGTACTTC. J is TRBJ2-7 and V is TRBV7-6; D might be TRBD1 (6 bases). The CDR3 has 14 residues. V dropped 3 bases and J dropped 1 base, with 10 bases sitting between them. The germline V gene encodes CDR1 SGHVS and CDR2 FNYEAQ.

The chain recombines TRBV2 with TRBJ2-1; 11 bases line up with TRBD1. J lost 15 bases, V lost 5 bases, and 15 bases had no gene match. The CDR3 totals 15 residues. In germline, CDR1 is SNHLY, CDR2 FYNNEI. The DNA of the CDR3 is TGTGCCAGCAGTTCTGGACAGGGGGCGGTTTTTCTTCGGTTCTTC. As protein: CASSSGQGAVFLRFF.

This clonotype was seen more than once but under ten times. The V gene is TRBV20-1, the J gene TRBJ2-7; perhaps D is TRBD1 or TRBD2 (5 bases each). The CDR3 is made up of 13 amino acids. V shed 3 bases and J shed 7 bases, with 16 bases lying between them. From germline, CDR1 is DFQATT and CDR2 SNEGSKA (reference sequence). The CDR3 DNA follows: TGCAGTGCTAGGGGGGTGGGAGTCGAGGAGCAGTACTTC. Protein product: CSARGVGVEEQYF.

This clonotype appeared a few times. CDR3 nucleotide sequence: TGTGCCAGCAGTCAGGTTGGGACAGGCTACGAGCAGTACTTC. This codes for CASSQVGTGYEQYF. The gene calls are TRBV6-1 and TRBJ2-7; 8 nucleotides match TRBD1. The CDR3 sequence is 14 residues long. Germline V gives CDR1 MNHNS, CDR2 SASEGT. V lost 5 bases, J lost 3 bases, and 6 bases stayed unmatched.